The rows below give T cell receptor beta chains drawn from one sample of a study of CD8 T cells in ankylosing spondylitis. TCRdb redid the calling of the 5' RACE reads with MiXCR, one entry per CDR3 protein. The table lists a few hundred thousand distinct CDR3 sequences, about a fifth of them singletons. The specimen sequenced was blood, either unsorted or a sorted T cell fraction (not recorded which). These receptors were taken from a male donor with ankylosing spondylitis. Both conserved end residues are part of each CDR3. D genes are given only for firm matches. Part of the rows lack a size; the others show once, few, many or a class for expanded clones.

clone size: -
D gene: -
J gene: TRBJ2-2
V gene: TRBV6-5
CDR3 protein: CASSYPGATGELFF
CDR3 DNA: TGTGCCAGCAGTTACCCAGGGGCCACCGGGGAGCTGTTTTTT

clone size: -
D gene: -
J gene: TRBJ1-5
V gene: TRBV28
CDR3 protein: CASSPLTAGTNQPQHF
CDR3 DNA: TGTGCCAGCAGCCCCCTTACCGCGGGGACAAATCAGCCCCAGCATTTT

clone size: many
D gene: -
J gene: TRBJ2-1
V gene: TRBV7-9
CDR3 protein: CASSLEYEQFF
CDR3 DNA: TGTGCCAGCAGCTTGGAGTATGAGCAGTTCTTC

clone size: -
D gene: -
J gene: TRBJ2-3
V gene: TRBV20-1
CDR3 protein: CGCRRQSTDTQYF
CDR3 DNA: TGTGGGTGCAGAAGACAGAGCACAGATACGCAGTATTTT

clone size: -
D gene: TRBD2
J gene: TRBJ2-1
V gene: TRBV12-3/TRBV12-4
CDR3 protein: CASSANSGVDDNEQFF
CDR3 DNA: TGTGCCAGCAGTGCCAATAGCGGGGTGGACGACAATGAGCAGTTCTTC

clone size: -
D gene: -
J gene: TRBJ1-4
V gene: TRBV12-3/TRBV12-4
CDR3 protein: CASSLRRADEKLFF
CDR3 DNA: TGTGCCAGCAGTTTACGAAGAGCGGATGAAAAACTGTTTTTT

clone size: -
D gene: TRBD1
J gene: TRBJ1-4
V gene: TRBV9
CDR3 protein: CASSLGGQESEKLFF
CDR3 DNA: TGTGCCAGCAGCCTCGGGGGACAGGAATCGGAAAAACTGTTTTTT

clone size: many
D gene: -
J gene: TRBJ1-1
V gene: TRBV29-1
CDR3 protein: CSVASGAANTEAFF
CDR3 DNA: TGCAGCGTGGCCTCTGGGGCAGCGAACACTGAAGCTTTCTTT

clone size: -
D gene: TRBD2
J gene: TRBJ2-5
V gene: TRBV6-2/TRBV6-3
CDR3 protein: CASTETSAHQETQYF
CDR3 DNA: TGTGCCAGCACCGAGACTAGCGCCCACCAAGAGACCCAGTACTTC

clone size: -
D gene: TRBD2
J gene: TRBJ2-7
V gene: TRBV28
CDR3 protein: CASNPAWEGLATYEQYF
CDR3 DNA: TGTGCCAGCAACCCTGCATGGGAGGGGTTAGCAACCTACGAGCAGTACTTC

clone size: -
D gene: TRBD2
J gene: TRBJ2-5
V gene: TRBV5-1
CDR3 protein: CASSWGLAGEQETQYF
CDR3 DNA: TGCGCCAGCAGCTGGGGACTAGCGGGAGAACAAGAGACCCAGTACTTC

clone size: -
D gene: -
J gene: TRBJ2-1
V gene: TRBV3-1
CDR3 protein: CASSHRDAQEQFF
CDR3 DNA: TGTGCCAGCAGCCATAGGGACGCACAGGAGCAGTTCTTC

clone size: -
D gene: TRBD1
J gene: TRBJ2-7
V gene: TRBV28
CDR3 protein: CASGPQGAFYEQYF
CDR3 DNA: TGTGCCAGCGGACCACAGGGGGCCTTCTACGAGCAGTACTTC

clone size: once
D gene: -
J gene: TRBJ2-7
V gene: TRBV10-3
CDR3 protein: CAISDPVINPGYEQYF
CDR3 DNA: TGTGCCATCAGTGACCCCGTAATCAATCCCGGCTACGAGCAGTACTTC

clone size: many
D gene: -
J gene: TRBJ2-1
V gene: TRBV27
CDR3 protein: CATRIGGGSYNEQFF
CDR3 DNA: TGTGCCACCCGAATAGGAGGTGGGTCCTACAATGAGCAGTTCTTC

clone size: many
D gene: TRBD1
J gene: TRBJ2-7
V gene: TRBV20-1
CDR3 protein: CSARRDSAYEQYF
CDR3 DNA: TGCAGTGCCCGCCGGGACAGCGCTTACGAGCAGTACTTC

clone size: few
D gene: TRBD2
J gene: TRBJ2-2
V gene: TRBV4-2
CDR3 protein: CASSPWTSENTGELFF
CDR3 DNA: TGTGCCAGCAGCCCCTGGACTAGTGAGAACACCGGGGAGCTGTTTTTT

clone size: few
D gene: TRBD2
J gene: TRBJ2-1
V gene: TRBV6-1
CDR3 protein: CASSDRDYHNEQFF
CDR3 DNA: TGTGCCAGCAGTGATAGGGACTACCACAATGAGCAGTTCTTC

clone size: many
D gene: -
J gene: TRBJ2-1
V gene: TRBV7-2
CDR3 protein: CASSPGVYNEQFF
CDR3 DNA: TGTGCCAGCAGCCCGGGCGTTTACAATGAGCAGTTCTTC

clone size: many
D gene: TRBD1
J gene: TRBJ2-7
V gene: TRBV29-1
CDR3 protein: CSVEGPRGKTYEQYF
CDR3 DNA: TGCAGCGTTGAAGGACCCAGGGGGAAGACCTACGAGCAGTACTTC

clone size: many
D gene: -
J gene: TRBJ2-7
V gene: TRBV4-1
CDR3 protein: CASSPGSWQEQYF
CDR3 DNA: TGCGCCAGCAGCCCCGGGAGTTGGCAGGAGCAGTACTTC

clone size: -
D gene: TRBD2
J gene: TRBJ2-2
V gene: TRBV18
CDR3 protein: CASSPSGGSNTGELFF
CDR3 DNA: TGTGCCAGCTCACCTTCGGGAGGTTCGAACACCGGGGAGCTGTTTTTT

clone size: few
D gene: TRBD1
J gene: TRBJ1-2
V gene: TRBV12-3/TRBV12-4
CDR3 protein: CASSPDRADGYTF
CDR3 DNA: TGTGCCAGCAGTCCGGACAGGGCAGATGGCTACACCTTC

clone size: -
D gene: -
J gene: TRBJ2-1
V gene: TRBV20-1
CDR3 protein: CSARAPRSEFF
CDR3 DNA: TGCAGTGCTAGAGCCCCCAGGTCGGAGTTCTTC

clone size: -
D gene: -
J gene: TRBJ1-4
V gene: TRBV10-3
CDR3 protein: CAIRSNPTNEKLFF
CDR3 DNA: TGTGCCATCAGAAGCAACCCAACTAATGAAAAACTGTTTTTT

clone size: many
D gene: -
J gene: TRBJ2-7
V gene: TRBV3-1
CDR3 protein: CASSQDRGYEQYF
CDR3 DNA: TGTGCCAGCAGCCAAGATCGAGGGTACGAGCAGTACTTC

clone size: many
D gene: -
J gene: TRBJ1-3
V gene: TRBV4-1
CDR3 protein: CASSREGATDNNSGNTIYF
CDR3 DNA: TGCGCCAGCAGCCGCGAGGGCGCGACGGACAACAACTCTGGAAACACCATATATTTT

clone size: once
D gene: TRBD1
J gene: TRBJ2-7
V gene: TRBV6-2/TRBV6-3
CDR3 protein: CASSFRQGSQYF
CDR3 DNA: TGTGCCAGCAGTTTCCGACAGGGCAGCCAGTACTTC

clone size: -
D gene: -
J gene: TRBJ1-1
V gene: TRBV27
CDR3 protein: CASSWDMVSVPEAFF
CDR3 DNA: TGTGCCAGCAGTTGGGACATGGTTTCGGTCCCTGAAGCTTTCTTT

clone size: -
D gene: TRBD1
J gene: TRBJ1-6
V gene: TRBV3-1
CDR3 protein: CASSQRTGLDSPLHF
CDR3 DNA: TGTGCCAGCAGCCAGCGGACAGGGTTAGATTCACCCCTCCACTTT

clone size: -
D gene: TRBD2
J gene: TRBJ2-3
V gene: TRBV20-1
CDR3 protein: CSAIGLAGVTDTQYF
CDR3 DNA: TGCAGTGCTATCGGACTAGCGGGAGTTACAGATACGCAGTATTTT

clone size: few
D gene: TRBD1
J gene: TRBJ1-4
V gene: TRBV7-9
CDR3 protein: CASSRTGWGGNEKLFF
CDR3 DNA: TGTGCCAGCAGCCGGACAGGTTGGGGCGGAAATGAAAAACTGTTTTTT

clone size: few
D gene: TRBD1
J gene: TRBJ1-6
V gene: TRBV10-3
CDR3 protein: CAIRGQGGNSPLHF
CDR3 DNA: TGTGCCATCCGCGGACAGGGTGGGAATTCACCCCTCCACTTT

clone size: -
D gene: TRBD1
J gene: TRBJ1-6
V gene: TRBV3-1
CDR3 protein: CASSQRTGGVLF
CDR3 DNA: TGTGCCAGCAGCCAAAGGACAGGGGGCGTCTTATTT

clone size: many
D gene: TRBD1
J gene: TRBJ2-7
V gene: TRBV20-1
CDR3 protein: CSASDRGYGEQYF
CDR3 DNA: TGCAGTGCTAGCGACAGGGGTTATGGCGAGCAGTACTTC

clone size: few
D gene: -
J gene: TRBJ2-5
V gene: TRBV25-1
CDR3 protein: CASSELDLETQYF
CDR3 DNA: TGTGCCAGCAGTGAATTAGACCTCGAGACCCAGTACTTC

clone size: -
D gene: -
J gene: TRBJ2-2
V gene: TRBV7-2
CDR3 protein: CASSLALYRTNTGELFF
CDR3 DNA: TGTGCCAGCAGCTTAGCGCTTTACAGAACGAACACCGGGGAGCTGTTTTTT

clone size: -
D gene: -
J gene: TRBJ2-2
V gene: TRBV3-1
CDR3 protein: CASSYGRGQLFF
CDR3 DNA: TGTGCCAGCAGCTATGGAAGGGGCCAGCTGTTTTTT

clone size: -
D gene: -
J gene: TRBJ2-1
V gene: TRBV6-6
CDR3 protein: CASRPRGIEQFF
CDR3 DNA: TGTGCCAGCAGACCTCGGGGGATTGAGCAGTTCTTC

clone size: few
D gene: TRBD2
J gene: TRBJ2-7
V gene: TRBV19
CDR3 protein: CASSGRTSGSYEQYF
CDR3 DNA: TGTGCCAGTAGTGGTCGGACTAGCGGGTCCTACGAGCAGTACTTC

clone size: few
D gene: -
J gene: TRBJ2-5
V gene: TRBV3-1
CDR3 protein: CASTPVWGPTIRETQYF
CDR3 DNA: TGTGCCAGCACGCCCGTTTGGGGGCCCACAATTAGGGAGACCCAGTACTTC

clone size: -
D gene: TRBD2
J gene: TRBJ2-2
V gene: TRBV7-7
CDR3 protein: CASTPAGGRTGELFF
CDR3 DNA: TGTGCCAGCACCCCGGCGGGGGGCAGGACCGGGGAGCTGTTTTTT

clone size: few
D gene: -
J gene: TRBJ2-5
V gene: TRBV2
CDR3 protein: CASSQNSGEKETQYF
CDR3 DNA: TGTGCCAGCAGTCAAAATTCCGGGGAAAAAGAGACCCAGTACTTC

clone size: -
D gene: -
J gene: TRBJ2-1
V gene: TRBV7-8
CDR3 protein: CASSLAGTTSGRDNEQFF
CDR3 DNA: TGTGCCAGCAGCTTAGCAGGTACTACCAGCGGTCGGGACAATGAGCAGTTCTTC

clone size: -
D gene: TRBD2
J gene: TRBJ2-7
V gene: TRBV7-9
CDR3 protein: CASSPGLAGEEQYF
CDR3 DNA: TGTGCCAGCAGCCCAGGACTAGCGGGAGAAGAGCAGTACTTC